The 8 T cell receptor beta chains below all came from one sample that was sequenced in a study of blood T cell repertoires in COVID-19. Assay: immunoSEQ multiplex PCR; the TCRdb copy retains only in-frame clones and omits some. Seen here are 130,000 or so clones, 80% to 90% observed once, and the top ten hold less than 4.5%. Sequencing was done on a sample of peripheral blood. These receptors all come from a man in his sixties with COVID-19, enrolled during active disease.

This chain links TRBV19 with TRBJ2-7; D is perhaps TRBD2 (7 bases). The CDR3 covers 15 residues. Germline V gene sequence: CDR1 LNHDA, CDR2 SQIVND (reference sequence). Between the trimmed V and J ends, which lost 3 bases and 2 bases, there was a span of 14 bases. Here the CDR3 reads CASSIGRGAPYEQYF. DNA of the CDR3: TGTGCCAGTAGTATTGGCCGGGGGGCACCCTACGAGCAGTACTTC.

This clone was counted once. The chain combines TRBV29-1 with TRBJ1-1; D is possibly TRBD1 (6 bases). V was trimmed by 8 bases and J by 0 bases, leaving 10 bases between them. Germline V gene data show CDR1 as SQVTM and CDR2 as ANQGSEA. CDR3 length: 12 amino acids. The CDR3 reads CSIQGVNTEAFF. The CDR3 DNA reads TGCAGCATACAGGGAGTGAACACTGAAGCTTTCTTT.

This clone occurred once. The CDR3 here is CASSGRGEVDGYTF. CDR3 sequence (DNA): TGTGCCAGCAGCGGACGAGGGGAGGTAGATGGCTACACCTTC. The V call is TRBV6-5, the J call TRBJ1-2, with a possible D match to TRBD1 (5 bases). The CDR3 loop spans 14 amino acids. Germline V gene sequence: CDR1 MNHEY, CDR2 SVGAGI. V was pared by 6 bases and J by 6 bases, with 17 bases between.

This rearrangement joins TRBV5-4 to TRBJ1-2; a possible D gene is TRBD1 (6 bases). This CDR3 has 17 amino acids. The V end lost 4 bases, the J end lost 5 bases, and 24 bases lay between the germline ends. Germline CDR1 is SGHNT and CDR2 is YYREEE (reference sequence). The CDR3 here is CASSRRGGSQDPYGYTF. DNA for the CDR3: TGTGCCAGCAGCCGGAGGGGGGGGAGTCAGGACCCTTATGGCTACACCTTC.

This chain links TRBV28 with TRBJ1-2; 8 nucleotides agree with TRBD1. This CDR3 comprises 12 residues. In germline, CDR1 is MDHEN, CDR2 SYDVKM. V shed 5 bases and J 8 bases; nucleotides not matched to a gene: 4. This chain's CDR3 is CASSAWTGGYTF. The DNA of the CDR3 is TGTGCCAGCAGTGCCTGGACAGGGGGCTACACCTTC.

The chain combines TRBV7-3 with TRBJ2-1; D not resolved. The CDR3 is made up of 13 amino acids. CDR1 is SGHTA and CDR2 is FQGTGA in the germline V gene. Trimming took 3 bases from V and 4 from J, leaving 7 bases between them. CDR3 in DNA: TGTGCCAGCAGCTTCCCTAAGTACAATGAGCAGTTCTTC. Translated, it gives CASSFPKYNEQFF.

V is TRBV30 and J is TRBJ1-4; 8 bases agree with TRBD1. With V trimmed by 1 base and J by 7 bases, 11 bases remained unmatched. Germline CDR1 GTSNPN, CDR2 SVGIG (reference sequence). The CDR3 loop spans 16 amino acids. The CDR3 DNA reads as TGTGCCTGGAGTGAGCCAGGGGGCCTGTTGAGTGAAAAACTGTTTTTT. Its protein product is CAWSEPGGLLSEKLFF.

This clone came up a few times. The chain employs TRBV11-1 and TRBJ1-1; the D gene is possibly TRBD1 (6 bases). V lost 1 base and J 1 base, leaving 13 bases between the germline ends. The CDR3 spans 16 residues. Germline V gene lookup returns CDR1 SGHAT and CDR2 FQDESV (reference sequence). CDR3 loop: CASSLGLWTENTEAFF. The DNA of the CDR3 is TGTGCCAGCAGCTTAGGGTTGTGGACAGAGAACACTGAAGCTTTCTTT.